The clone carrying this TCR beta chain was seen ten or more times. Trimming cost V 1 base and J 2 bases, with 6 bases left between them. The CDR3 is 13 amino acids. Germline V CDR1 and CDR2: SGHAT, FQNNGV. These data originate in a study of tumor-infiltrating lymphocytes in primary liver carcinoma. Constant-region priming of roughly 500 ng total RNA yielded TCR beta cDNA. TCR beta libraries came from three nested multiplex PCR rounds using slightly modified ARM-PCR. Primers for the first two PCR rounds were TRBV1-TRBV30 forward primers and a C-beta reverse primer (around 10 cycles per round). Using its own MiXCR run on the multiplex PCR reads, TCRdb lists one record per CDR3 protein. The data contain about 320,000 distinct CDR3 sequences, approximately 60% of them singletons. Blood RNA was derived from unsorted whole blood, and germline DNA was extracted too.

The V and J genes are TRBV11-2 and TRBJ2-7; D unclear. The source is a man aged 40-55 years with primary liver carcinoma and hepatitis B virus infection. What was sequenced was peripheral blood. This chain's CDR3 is CASSLGLTYEQYF. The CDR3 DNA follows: TGTGCCAGCAGCTTAGGGTTGACCTACGAGCAGTACTTC. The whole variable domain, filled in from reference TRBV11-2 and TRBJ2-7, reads EAGVAQSPRYKIIEKRQSVAFWCNPISGHATLYWYQQILGQGPKLLIQFQNNGVVDDSQLPKDRFSAERLKGVDSTLKIQPAKLEDSAVYLCASSLGLTYEQYFGPGTRLTVT.